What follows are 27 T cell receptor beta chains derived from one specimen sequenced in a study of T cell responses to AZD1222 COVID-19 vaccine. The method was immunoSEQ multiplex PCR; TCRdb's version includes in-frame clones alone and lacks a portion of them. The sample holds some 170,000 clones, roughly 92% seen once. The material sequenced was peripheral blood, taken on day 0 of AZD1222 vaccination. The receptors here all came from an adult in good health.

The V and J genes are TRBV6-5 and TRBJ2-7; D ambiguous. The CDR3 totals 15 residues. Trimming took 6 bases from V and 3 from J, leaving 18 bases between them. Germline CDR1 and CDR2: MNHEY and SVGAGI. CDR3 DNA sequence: TGTGCCAGCAGGGAGCCCTTGACCAGTAACTACGAGCAGTACTTC. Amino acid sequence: CASREPLTSNYEQYF.

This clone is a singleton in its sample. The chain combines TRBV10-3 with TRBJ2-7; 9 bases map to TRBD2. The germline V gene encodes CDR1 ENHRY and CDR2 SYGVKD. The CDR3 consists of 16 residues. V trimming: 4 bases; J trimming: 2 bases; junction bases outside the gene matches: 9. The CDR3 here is CAISGDSGSIPYEQYF. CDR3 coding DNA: TGTGCCATCAGTGGGGATAGCGGGAGTATCCCCTACGAGCAGTACTTC.

The CDR3 DNA reads as TGTGCCAGCAGCTCGGGACTAGCGGGGTTCTCCTACGAGCAGTACTTC. The encoded protein is CASSSGLAGFSYEQYF. The chain is built from TRBV5-4 and TRBJ2-7, with 13 bases lining up with TRBD2. Germline V gives CDR1 SGHNT, CDR2 YYREEE (reference sequence). Trimming at V came to 3 bases and at J to 0 bases, leaving 3 bases not matched to a gene. The CDR3 has 16 amino acids. Looking up the rest from reference TRBV5-4 and TRBJ2-7 gives the full variable domain: ETGVTQSPTHLIKTRGQQVTLRCSSQSGHNTVSWYQQALGQGPQFIFQYYREEENGRGNFPPRFSGLQFPNYSSELNVNALELDDSALYLCASSSGLAGFSYEQYFGPGTRLTVT.

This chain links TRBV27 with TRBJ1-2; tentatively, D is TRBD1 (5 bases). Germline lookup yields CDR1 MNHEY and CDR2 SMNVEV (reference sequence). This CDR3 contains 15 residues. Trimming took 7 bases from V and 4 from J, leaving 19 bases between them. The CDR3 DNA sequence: TGTGCCAGCACCCCGGGTAGAGGGACGCCCTATGGCTACACCTTC. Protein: CASTPGRGTPYGYTF.

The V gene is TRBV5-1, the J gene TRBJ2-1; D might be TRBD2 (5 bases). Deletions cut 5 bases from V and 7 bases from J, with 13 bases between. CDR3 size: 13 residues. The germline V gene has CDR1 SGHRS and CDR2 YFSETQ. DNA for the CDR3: TGCGCCAGCAGGCCCGGGGAGAGGAATGAGCAGTTCTTC. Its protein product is CASRPGERNEQFF.

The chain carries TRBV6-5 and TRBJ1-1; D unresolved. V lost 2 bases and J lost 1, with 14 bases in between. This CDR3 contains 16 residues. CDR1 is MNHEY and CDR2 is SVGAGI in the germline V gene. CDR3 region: CASSYRRRVSNTEAFF. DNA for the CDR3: TGTGCCAGCAGTTACCGCCGGAGGGTCTCGAACACTGAAGCTTTCTTT.

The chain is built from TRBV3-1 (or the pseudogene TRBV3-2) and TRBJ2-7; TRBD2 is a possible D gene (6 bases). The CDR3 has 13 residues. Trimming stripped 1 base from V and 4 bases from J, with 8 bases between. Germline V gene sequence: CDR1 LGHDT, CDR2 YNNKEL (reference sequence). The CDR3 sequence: CASSQGGRYEQYF. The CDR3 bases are TGTGCCAGCAGCCAAGGGGGGAGGTACGAGCAGTACTTC.

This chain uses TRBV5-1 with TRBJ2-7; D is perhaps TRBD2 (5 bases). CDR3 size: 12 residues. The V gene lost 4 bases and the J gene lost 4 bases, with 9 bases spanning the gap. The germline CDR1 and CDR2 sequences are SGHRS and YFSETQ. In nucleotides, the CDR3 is TGCGCCAGCAGCCCGGACTCATACGAGCAGTACTTC. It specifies CASSPDSYEQYF. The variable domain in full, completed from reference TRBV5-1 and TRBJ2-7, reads KAGVTQTPRYLIKTRGQQVTLSCSPISGHRSVSWYQQTPGQGLQFLFEYFSETQRNKGNFPGRFSGRQFSNSRSEMNVSTLELGDSALYLCASSPDSYEQYFGPGTRLTVT.

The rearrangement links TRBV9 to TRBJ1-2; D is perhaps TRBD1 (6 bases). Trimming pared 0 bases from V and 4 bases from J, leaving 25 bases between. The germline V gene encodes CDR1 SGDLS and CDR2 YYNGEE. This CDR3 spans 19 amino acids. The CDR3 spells CASSVGKQGASPKGYGYTF. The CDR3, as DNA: TGTGCCAGCAGCGTAGGTAAACAGGGAGCTTCTCCTAAGGGCTATGGCTACACCTTC. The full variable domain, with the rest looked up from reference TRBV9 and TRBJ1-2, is DSGVTQTPKHLITATGQRVTLRCSPRSGDLSVYWYQQSLDQGLQFLIQYYNGEERAKGNILERFSAQQFPDLHSELNLSSLELGDSALYFCASSVGKQGASPKGYGYTFGSGTRLTVV.

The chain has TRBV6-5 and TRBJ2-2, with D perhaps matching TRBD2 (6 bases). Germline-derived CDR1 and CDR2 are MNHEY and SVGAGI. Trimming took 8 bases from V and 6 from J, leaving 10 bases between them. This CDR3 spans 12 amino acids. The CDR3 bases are TGTGCCAGCGTCGGAGGGCCCGGGGAGCTGTTTTTT. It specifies CASVGGPGELFF.

In DNA form, the CDR3 reads TGTGCCAGCAGCACTGGAGACACCTATAATTCACCCCTCCACTTT. Amino acid sequence: CASSTGDTYNSPLHF. This chain links TRBV6-5 with TRBJ1-6; D unclear. V shed 6 bases and J shed 2 bases, with 11 bases lying between them. The V gene's germline CDR1 is MNHEY and CDR2 SVGAGI. CDR3 length equals 15 residues.

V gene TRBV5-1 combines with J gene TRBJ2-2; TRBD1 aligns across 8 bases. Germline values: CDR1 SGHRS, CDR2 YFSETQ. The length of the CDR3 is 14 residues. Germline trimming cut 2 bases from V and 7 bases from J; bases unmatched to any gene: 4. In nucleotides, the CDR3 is TGCGCCAGCAGCTTTGGACAGGGCGGCGGGGAGCTGTTTTTT. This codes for CASSFGQGGGELFF.

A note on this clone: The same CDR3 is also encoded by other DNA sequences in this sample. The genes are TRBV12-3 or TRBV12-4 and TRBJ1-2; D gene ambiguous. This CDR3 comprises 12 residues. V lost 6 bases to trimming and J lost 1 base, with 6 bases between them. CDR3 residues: CASSPDNYGYTF. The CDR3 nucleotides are TGTGCCAGCAGCCCAGATAACTATGGCTACACCTTC.

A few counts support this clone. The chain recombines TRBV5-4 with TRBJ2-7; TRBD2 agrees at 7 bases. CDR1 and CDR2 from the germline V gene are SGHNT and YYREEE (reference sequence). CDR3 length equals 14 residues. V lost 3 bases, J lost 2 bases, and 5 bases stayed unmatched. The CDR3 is CASSSSGTTYEQYF. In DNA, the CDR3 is TGTGCCAGCAGCTCATCCGGGACTACCTACGAGCAGTACTTC.

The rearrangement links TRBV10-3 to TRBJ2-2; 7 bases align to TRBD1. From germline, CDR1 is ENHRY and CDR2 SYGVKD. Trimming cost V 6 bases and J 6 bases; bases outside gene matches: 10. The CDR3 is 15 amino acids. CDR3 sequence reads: CAISETGQYAGELFF. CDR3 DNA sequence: TGTGCCATCAGCGAGACAGGGCAATATGCCGGGGAGCTGTTTTTT.

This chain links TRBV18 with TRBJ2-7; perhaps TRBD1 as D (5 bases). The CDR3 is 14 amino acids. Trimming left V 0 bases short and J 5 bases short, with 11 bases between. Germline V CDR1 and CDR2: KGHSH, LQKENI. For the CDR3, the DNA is TGTGCCAGCTCACCACCGTCGCAGGGCAACGAGCAGTACTTC. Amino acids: CASSPPSQGNEQYF.

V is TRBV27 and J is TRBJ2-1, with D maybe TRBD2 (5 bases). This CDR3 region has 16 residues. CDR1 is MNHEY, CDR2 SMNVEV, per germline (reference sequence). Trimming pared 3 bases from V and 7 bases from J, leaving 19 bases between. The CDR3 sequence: CASSFGERMAWNEQFF. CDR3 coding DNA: TGTGCCAGCAGTTTTGGCGAGCGGATGGCGTGGAATGAGCAGTTCTTC.

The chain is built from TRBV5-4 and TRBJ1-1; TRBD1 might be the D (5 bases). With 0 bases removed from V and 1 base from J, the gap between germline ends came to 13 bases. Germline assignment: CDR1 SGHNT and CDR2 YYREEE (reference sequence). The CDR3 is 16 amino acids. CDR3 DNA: TGTGCCAGCAGCTTGGGCCCTCCGGACAAGAACACTGAAGCTTTCTTT. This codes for CASSLGPPDKNTEAFF.

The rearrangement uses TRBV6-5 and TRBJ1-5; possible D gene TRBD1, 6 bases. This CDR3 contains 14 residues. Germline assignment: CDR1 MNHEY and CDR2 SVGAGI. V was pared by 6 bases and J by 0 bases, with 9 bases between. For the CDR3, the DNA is TGTGCCAGCAGCCAACAGGGTAGCAATCAGCCCCAGCATTTT. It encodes CASSQQGSNQPQHF.

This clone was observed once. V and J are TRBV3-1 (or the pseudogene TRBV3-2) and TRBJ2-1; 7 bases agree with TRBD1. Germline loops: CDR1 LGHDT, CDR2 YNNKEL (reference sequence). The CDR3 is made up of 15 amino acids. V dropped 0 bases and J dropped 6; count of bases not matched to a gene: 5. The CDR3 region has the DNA TGTGCCAGCAGCCAAGAGACAGGGATCTCCAATGAGCAGTTCTTC. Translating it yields CASSQETGISNEQFF.

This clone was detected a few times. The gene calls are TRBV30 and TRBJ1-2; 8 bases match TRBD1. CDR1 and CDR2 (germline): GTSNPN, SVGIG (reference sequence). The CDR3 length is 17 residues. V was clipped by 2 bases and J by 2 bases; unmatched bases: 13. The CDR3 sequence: CAWSRILGQAGNYGYTF. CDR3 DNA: TGTGCCTGGAGTAGAATATTGGGACAGGCGGGGAACTATGGCTACACCTTC.

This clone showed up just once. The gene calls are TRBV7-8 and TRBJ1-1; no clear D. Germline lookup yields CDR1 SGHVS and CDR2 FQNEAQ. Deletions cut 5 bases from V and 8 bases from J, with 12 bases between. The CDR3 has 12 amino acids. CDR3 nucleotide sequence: TGTGCCAGCAGCCCGTACGCAATCGAAGCTTTCTTT. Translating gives CASSPYAIEAFF. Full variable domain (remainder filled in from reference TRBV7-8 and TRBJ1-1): GAGVSQSPRYKVAKRGQDVALRCDPISGHVSLFWYQQALGQGPEFLTYFQNEAQLDKSGLPSDRFFAERPEGSVSTLKIQRTQQEDSAVYLCASSPYAIEAFFGQGTRLTVV.

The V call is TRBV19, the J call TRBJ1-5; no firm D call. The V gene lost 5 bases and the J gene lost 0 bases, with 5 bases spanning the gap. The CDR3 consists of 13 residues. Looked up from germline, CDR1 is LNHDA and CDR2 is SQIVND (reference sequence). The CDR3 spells CASSRSSNQPQHF. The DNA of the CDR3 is TGTGCCAGTAGTCGAAGTAGCAATCAGCCCCAGCATTTT.

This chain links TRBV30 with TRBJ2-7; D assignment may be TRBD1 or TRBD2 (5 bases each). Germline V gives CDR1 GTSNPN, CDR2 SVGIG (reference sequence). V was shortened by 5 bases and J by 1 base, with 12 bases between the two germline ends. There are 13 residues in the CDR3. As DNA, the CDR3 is TGTGCCTGGGACCGGGGCAGGTCCTACGAGCAGTACTTC. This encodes CAWDRGRSYEQYF.

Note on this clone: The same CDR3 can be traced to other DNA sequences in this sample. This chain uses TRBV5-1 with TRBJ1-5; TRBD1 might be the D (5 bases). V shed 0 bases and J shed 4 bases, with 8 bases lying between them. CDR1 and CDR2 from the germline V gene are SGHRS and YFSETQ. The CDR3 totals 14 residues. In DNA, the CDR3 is TGCGCCAGCAGCTTGGCGGGGGGGAATCAGCCCCAGCATTTT. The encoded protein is CASSLAGGNQPQHF.

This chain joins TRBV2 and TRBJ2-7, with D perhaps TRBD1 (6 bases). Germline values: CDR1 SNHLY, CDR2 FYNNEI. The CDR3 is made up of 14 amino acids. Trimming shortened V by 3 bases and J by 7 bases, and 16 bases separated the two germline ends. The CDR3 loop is CASSDRTGSREQYF. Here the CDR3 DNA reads TGTGCCAGCAGTGATCGAACAGGGTCGAGGGAGCAGTACTTC.

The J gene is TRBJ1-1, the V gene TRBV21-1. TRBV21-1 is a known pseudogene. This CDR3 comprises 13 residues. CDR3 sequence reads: CASSKEMNTEAFF. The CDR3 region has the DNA TGTGCCAGCAGCAAAGAGATGAACACTGAAGCTTTCTTT.